This T cell receptor (beta chain) comes out of a study of blood T cell repertoires in COVID-19. The data were produced by immunoSEQ multiplex PCR, yet TCRdb's version contains in-frame clones alone and is incomplete. The sample records roughly 200,000 clones, over 70% being singletons. CDR1 ENHRY and CDR2 SYGVKD come from the germline V gene. Germline trimming cut 7 bases from V and 8 bases from J; bases unmatched to any gene: 8. This CDR3 has 13 amino acids. The gene calls are TRBV10-3 and TRBJ1-2, with 9 bases fitting TRBD1. Source material: peripheral blood. This clonotype originated in a woman in her sixties or seventies with acute or convalescent COVID-19. The CDR3 DNA reads TGTGCCATCACCCCGGGACAGGGCACGGGCTACACCTTC. Its translation is CAITPGQGTGYTF.